A single sample is the source of the 24 T cell receptor beta chains below, sequenced in a study of blood T cell repertoires in COVID-19. Measured with immunoSEQ multiplex PCR; TCRdb has only the in-frame clones, and not every one. This sample has 30,000 to 40,000 clones, with roughly 84% found just once. The source material was peripheral blood. All receptors derive from a man aged 60 to 69 with COVID-19, enrolled during active disease.

The chain carries TRBV7-9 and TRBJ1-2; maybe TRBD1 (5 bases). Per germline, CDR1 SEHNR and CDR2 FQNEAQ (reference sequence). Trimming pared 5 bases from V and 5 bases from J, leaving 15 bases between. The CDR3 runs to 14 residues. CDR3 DNA: TGTGCCAGCAGCGCAACGGACAAGCCTTATGGCTACACCTTC. Its protein is CASSATDKPYGYTF.

V is TRBV5-1 and J is TRBJ1-6; TRBD1 aligns across 7 bases. Germline assignment: CDR1 SGHRS and CDR2 YFSETQ. The J segment lost 3 bases and the V segment lost 0 bases, leaving 0 bases of the junction unmatched. The CDR3 length is 15 residues. Written as DNA, the CDR3 is TGCGCCAGCAGCTTGGGGGACAGCTATAATTCACCCCTCCACTTT. Its translation is CASSLGDSYNSPLHF.

This clone has just a few counts. CDR3 sequence: CASSLAGTGSGGYTF. CDR3 in DNA: TGTGCCAGCAGTTTGGCCGGGACAGGGTCTGGGGGCTACACCTTC. The chain carries TRBV28 and TRBJ1-2; TRBD1 matches 9 bases. Germline CDR1 is MDHEN and CDR2 is SYDVKM. The CDR3 is 15 amino acids. V trimming: 3 bases; J trimming: 8 bases; junction bases outside the gene matches: 10.

The rearrangement uses TRBV16 and TRBJ1-6; possible D gene TRBD1, 6 bases. Germline V CDR1 and CDR2: KGHSY, FQNENV. The CDR3 has 16 residues. Trimming cost V 4 bases and J 5 bases, with 15 bases left between them. CDR3 amino acids: CASSPTTGQNNSPLHF. CDR3 coding DNA: TGTGCCAGCAGCCCAACGACAGGACAAAATAATTCACCCCTCCACTTT.

V is TRBV9 and J is TRBJ1-1; 10 bases map to TRBD1. CDR1 and CDR2 (germline): SGDLS, YYNGEE. This CDR3 contains 17 residues. J was trimmed by 1 base and V by 4 bases; bases with no gene match: 10. The CDR3, as DNA: TGTGCCAGCAGCCCGACGACAGGGGGCTTCTGGAACACTGAAGCTTTCTTT. It yields the protein CASSPTTGGFWNTEAFF. Filled out from reference TRBV9 and TRBJ1-1, the complete variable domain reads DSGVTQTPKHLITATGQRVTLRCSPRSGDLSVYWYQQSLDQGLQFLIQYYNGEERAKGNILERFSAQQFPDLHSELNLSSLELGDSALYFCASSPTTGGFWNTEAFFGQGTRLTVV.

J is TRBJ1-5 and V is TRBV5-5, with 11 bases aligning to TRBD1. The V segment lost 4 bases and the J segment 6 bases; nucleotides outside the gene matches: 3. CDR1 and CDR2 (germline): SGHKS, YYEKEE (reference sequence). This CDR3 is built from 14 residues. CDR3 sequence: CASSLGTGGQPQHF. DNA of the CDR3: TGTGCCAGCAGCCTCGGGACAGGGGGTCAGCCCCAGCATTTT.

The chain joins TRBV19 to TRBJ1-2; TRBD1 is a possible D gene (5 bases). V dropped 8 bases and J dropped 4 bases, with 14 bases sitting between them. Germline lookup yields CDR1 LNHDA and CDR2 SQIVND (reference sequence). CDR3 length equals 13 residues. The CDR3: CASSTVGGYGYTF. The CDR3 DNA is TGTGCCAGTTCCACAGTGGGGGGCTATGGCTACACCTTC. Full variable domain (remainder filled in from reference TRBV19 and TRBJ1-2): DGGITQSPKYLFRKEGQNVTLSCEQNLNHDAMYWYRQDPGQGLRLIYYSQIVNDFQKGDIAEGYSVSREKKESFPLTVTSAQKNPTAFYLCASSTVGGYGYTFGSGTRLTVV.

With respect to this clone: This sample includes further DNA sequences coding for the same CDR3. The chain combines TRBV6-5 with TRBJ2-5; a weak D match, TRBD2 (5 bases). Germline V gives CDR1 MNHEY, CDR2 SVGAGI. The CDR3 spans 12 residues. The V end was cut by 6 bases, the J end by 4 bases, with 9 bases between. CDR3 protein: CASRRAGETQYF. CDR3 DNA sequence: TGTGCCAGCAGGAGGGCGGGAGAGACCCAGTACTTC.

This chain joins TRBV10-3 and TRBJ2-2; TRBD2 matches at 7 bases. Per germline, CDR1 ENHRY and CDR2 SYGVKD. The CDR3 has 16 amino acids. Trimming removed 0 bases from V and 5 bases from J; junction bases left unmatched: 6. CDR3 residues: CAISESRGGSTGELFF. CDR3 DNA sequence: TGTGCCATCAGTGAGTCTCGAGGCGGGAGTACCGGGGAGCTGTTTTTT.

This clone was detected once. J is TRBJ2-7 and V is TRBV20-1; D not certain. The CDR3 totals 10 residues. CDR1 is DFQATT and CDR2 is SNEGSKA in the germline V gene (reference sequence). V lost 4 bases to trimming and J lost 3 bases, with 4 bases between them. CDR3 bases: TGCAGTGCTACAATCTACGAGCAGTACTTC. Protein: CSATIYEQYF.

J is TRBJ2-3 and V is TRBV5-1, with D perhaps matching TRBD2 (6 bases). The CDR3 runs to 15 residues. In germline, CDR1 is SGHRS, CDR2 YFSETQ. Trimming took 2 bases from V and 1 from J, leaving 11 bases between them. Here the CDR3 DNA reads TGCGCCAGCAGCTTTGGCGGGACCCGCACAGATACGCAGTATTTT. This codes for CASSFGGTRTDTQYF.

This clone was observed a single time. This rearrangement joins TRBV4-1 to TRBJ2-2; perhaps TRBD1 as D (6 bases). Per the germline V gene, CDR1 is MGHRA and CDR2 is YSYEKL. The CDR3 extends over 15 amino acids. The V and J ends lost 4 bases and 1 base respectively, with 10 bases between them. In nucleotides, the CDR3 is TGCGCCAGCAGCCTCGACAGGCTGAACACCGGGGAGCTGTTTTTT. Translating it yields CASSLDRLNTGELFF.

This chain links TRBV6-5 with TRBJ2-2, with 8 bases matching TRBD2. J gave up 8 bases and V 0 bases, and 5 bases lay outside the gene matches. This CDR3 comprises 15 residues. Germline lookup yields CDR1 MNHEY and CDR2 SVGAGI. The CDR3 DNA is TGTGCCAGCAGTTACTCTTTAGCGGGAATTGGGGAGCTGTTTTTT. It specifies CASSYSLAGIGELFF.

This rearrangement joins TRBV29-1 to TRBJ1-1; 8 positions match TRBD1. The germline V gene has CDR1 SQVTM and CDR2 ANQGSEA. Germline trimming cut 7 bases from V and 2 bases from J; bases unmatched to any gene: 6. The CDR3 extends over 13 amino acids. The CDR3 here is CSGRDRRNTEAFF. In nucleotides, the CDR3 is TGCAGCGGTAGGGACAGGAGAAACACTGAAGCTTTCTTT.

This clone came up a few times. The chain has TRBV16 and TRBJ1-2; TRBD1 is a possible D gene (5 bases). V was shortened by 2 bases and J by 8 bases, with 15 bases between the two germline ends. The CDR3 is 14 amino acids. Germline loops: CDR1 KGHSY, CDR2 FQNENV. The CDR3 loop reads CASSQRSQGIGYTF. CDR3 sequence (DNA): TGTGCCAGCAGCCAACGCTCGCAGGGTATAGGCTACACCTTC. The full variable domain, rest sourced from reference TRBV16 and TRBJ1-2, is GEEVAQTPKHLVRGEGQKAKLYCAPIKGHSYVFWYQQVLKNEFKFLISFQNENVFDETGMPKERFSAKCLPNSPCSLEIQATKLEDSAVYFCASSQRSQGIGYTFGSGTRLTVV.

V gene TRBV9 combines with J gene TRBJ2-7, with 7 bases matching TRBD1. Germline assignment: CDR1 SGDLS and CDR2 YYNGEE. The junction had 4 bases not matched to a gene; V was cut back by 0 bases and J by 4 bases. This CDR3 comprises 14 residues. Written as DNA, the CDR3 is TGTGCCAGCAGCGTAGGACAGGGTGGATACGAGCAGTACTTC. Its protein product is CASSVGQGGYEQYF. Looking up the rest from reference TRBV9 and TRBJ2-7 gives the full variable domain: DSGVTQTPKHLITATGQRVTLRCSPRSGDLSVYWYQQSLDQGLQFLIQYYNGEERAKGNILERFSAQQFPDLHSELNLSSLELGDSALYFCASSVGQGGYEQYFGPGTRLTVT.

The genes are TRBV2 and TRBJ1-6, with no clear D. Trimming left V 7 bases short and J 14 bases short, with 15 bases between. The germline V gene has CDR1 SNHLY and CDR2 FYNNEI. This CDR3 has 12 amino acids. The CDR3 region is CASTPESRALHF. CDR3 sequence (DNA): TGTGCCAGCACCCCCGAGAGCCGGGCCCTCCACTTT.

The CDR3 region has the DNA TGTGCCAGCATCCCGAACAGGGCTAATCAGCCCCAGCATTTT. Protein product: CASIPNRANQPQHF. V and J are TRBV6-5 and TRBJ1-5; weak D call: TRBD1 (6 bases). The germline V and J ends were trimmed by 7 bases and 4 bases, with 14 bases remaining between them. Germline V CDR1 and CDR2: MNHEY, SVGAGI. The CDR3 length is 14 residues.

This rearrangement joins TRBV3-1 (or the pseudogene TRBV3-2) to TRBJ1-1, with D maybe TRBD1 (5 bases). The CDR3 length is 18 residues. Trimming cost V 3 bases and J 0 bases, with 20 bases left between them. The germline CDR1 and CDR2 sequences are LGHDT and YNNKEL (reference sequence). CDR3 sequence (DNA): TGTGCCAGCAGCCAGAAAGGGATAAGGGGCAGGGTGAACACTGAAGCTTTCTTT. This translates into CASSQKGIRGRVNTEAFF.

The chain has TRBV7-2 and TRBJ1-1; 7 bases align to TRBD1. There are 12 residues in the CDR3. CDR1 is SGHTA, CDR2 FQGNSA, per germline. After removal of 2 bases from V and 9 bases from J, the junction contained 3 bases not matched to a gene. The CDR3 reads CASSLYRGKAFF. The CDR3 bases are TGTGCCAGCAGCTTATACAGGGGTAAAGCTTTCTTT.

V gene TRBV5-5 combines with J gene TRBJ1-3; no reliable D call. Trimming took off 0 bases at V and 2 bases at J, with 6 bases between the two ends. Germline assignment: CDR1 SGHKS and CDR2 YYEKEE (reference sequence). CDR3 length: 14 residues. DNA of the CDR3: TGTGCCAGCAGCTTGGACGGGGCTGGAAACACCATATATTTT. Translated, it gives CASSLDGAGNTIYF.

The chain recombines TRBV6-5 with TRBJ2-7; possible D gene TRBD1, 5 bases. Trimming stripped 6 bases from V and 5 bases from J, with 17 bases between. The CDR3 spans 14 residues. Germline-derived CDR1 and CDR2 are MNHEY and SVGAGI. The CDR3 DNA sequence: TGTGCCAGCAGCCTCGACAGAAGTCTCGACGAGCAGTACTTC. It translates to CASSLDRSLDEQYF.

The chain recombines TRBV27 with TRBJ2-5; tentatively, D is TRBD1 (6 bases). Germline V gene sequence: CDR1 MNHEY, CDR2 SMNVEV (reference sequence). CDR3 length equals 13 residues. Trimming stripped 6 bases from V and 7 bases from J, with 15 bases between. CDR3 coding DNA: TGTGCCAGCAGCTCTGGTGGGGGCGGGACCCAGTACTTC. Protein sequence: CASSSGGGGTQYF.

This clone was observed a handful of times. The chain joins TRBV4-1 to TRBJ2-7; 8 nucleotides match TRBD1. The CDR3 runs 15 residues. With V trimmed by 0 bases and J by 7 bases, 8 bases remained unmatched. Germline V gene sequence: CDR1 MGHRA, CDR2 YSYEKL. The CDR3 region has the DNA TGCGCCAGCAGCCAAGAGACTACAGGGGGGTTGGAGCAGTACTTC. It specifies CASSQETTGGLEQYF.